The entry that follows covers one T cell receptor (beta chain) sequence. The clone's antigen remains unknown. Base qualities are missing; no much larger clone stands one base away. The time point label here, explained by the study, means: around 47 days after influenza vaccine administration. The protocol used for the library was RT-PCR. Sequencing took place on an Illumina HiSeq 2500. The public reads were reanalyzed by TCRdb: fastp trimming at Q25, MiXCR alignment, in-frame beta chains only. Each record represents a unique CDR3 protein, reported with the most common genes and DNA among its rows. In this sample the table shows some 480,000 distinct CDR3 sequences, roughly 9.8% of which occur a single time. The ten largest make up less than 15% of the sample. The germline V end is reduced by 3 bases and the J end by 5 bases; junction bases left unmatched: 8. CDR1 and CDR2 were assigned from the germline V gene as SGHRS and YFSETQ. From its cysteine to its phenylalanine, the CDR3 spans 15 amino acids. Only CDR3 DNA is held: 45 bases, read in frame from base 1.

The data stem from a study of response to subunit inactivated influenza vaccine (dated by TCRdb to 2016 to 2019). At the level of the whole study: Deep quantitative T cell receptor repertoire profiling was used in the study to track responses to a trivalent subunit inactivated influenza vaccine. The study at large found these results: The authors suggested that each seasonal influenza vaccination may recruit only a limited number of new T cells.

The rearranged segments are TRBV5-1 and TRBJ2-1; the central 7 bases match TRBD2. The sequences come from PBMCs from blood, collected 40 to 50 days after vaccination. The receptor's source is a man aged 45-60 years who received an inactivated influenza vaccine. Donor details come from another sample of the same person, matched by shared clones. The encoded CDR3 is CASSYSGVDNNEQFF. The DNA reads as follows: TGCGCCAGCAGCTACAGCGGGGTAGATAACAATGAGCAGTTCTTC.